This paragraph reports one T cell receptor (beta chain). Its antigen is still unknown. Naive CD8 cells were CD45RO-negative, positively selected for CCR7, excluding terminally differentiated effector memory CD45RA+ cells. Recent acute infections and vaccinations were absent in the healthy HIV-negative adult donors. On sorted subsets, replicate PCRs used about 0.2 ug DNA, or tens of thousands of T cell genomes. Clones were read by immunoSEQ multiplex PCR, and TCRdb kept only the in-frame ones, dropping some. Among over 2,000,000 clones listed, about 94% were seen once. This entry belongs to a study of shared clonotypes between healthy human individuals. Study at large: A couple of women and three men aged 18 to 49 made up the donors. Broader study findings: Naive CD4 clonotypes were shared across a few donors at 4.5% to 6%.

V shed 4 bases and J 2 bases; nucleotides not matched to a gene: 7. The V gene's germline CDR1 is SGHTA and CDR2 FQGTGA. The CDR3 extends over 15 amino acids. This TCR derives from a man aged 18 to 29 in good health. Some clones in this sample may be carry-over from other donors' samples. The rearrangement uses TRBV7-3 and TRBJ2-7; 8 bases are a match to TRBD1. Sequenced input: naive CD8+ T cells from PBMCs. The CDR3 here is CASSWIDRGTYEQYF. The CDR3 nucleotides read TGTGCCAGCAGCTGGATCGACAGGGGCACCTACGAGCAGTACTTC.